These 19 T cell receptor beta chains came from one sample sequenced in a study of control samples from healthy donors and cancer patients. Clones were sequenced by immunoSEQ multiplex PCR, and TCRdb holds only the in-frame ones, with some missing. This sample has roughly 130,000 clones, with approximately 90% found just once. The sample consisted of blood. All receptors come from a man younger than 35 in good health.

The genes are TRBV19 and TRBJ2-7; D is tentatively TRBD1 or TRBD2 (6 bases each). Per the germline V gene, CDR1 is LNHDA and CDR2 is SQIVND (reference sequence). Trimming cost V 5 bases and J 7 bases, with 15 bases left between them. The CDR3 runs to 13 residues. The DNA of the CDR3 is TGTGCCAGTAGTCGGAACGGGGGCGAGGAGCAGTACTTC. Its protein is CASSRNGGEEQYF.

This CDR3 reads CASSLGTEANYGYTF. The CDR3 DNA sequence: TGTGCCAGTAGCCTGGGGACCGAGGCTAACTATGGCTACACCTTC. The chain employs TRBV19 and TRBJ1-2, with D tentatively TRBD1 (5 bases). The CDR3 contains 15 residues. V was trimmed by 6 bases and J by 0 bases, leaving 14 bases between them. The V gene's germline CDR1 is LNHDA and CDR2 SQIVND (reference sequence).

The chain has TRBV20-1 and TRBJ1-1; 10 nucleotides agree with TRBD1. Per germline, CDR1 DFQATT and CDR2 SNEGSKA (reference sequence). V lost 3 bases and J lost 1; bases outside the gene matches: 2. The CDR3 is 14 residues long. The CDR3 is CSASDRGRNTEAFF. CDR3 nucleotides: TGCAGTGCTAGTGACAGGGGGCGGAACACTGAAGCTTTCTTT.

The chain uses TRBV6-5 and TRBJ1-1; the D gene is possibly TRBD1 (6 bases). Looked up from germline, CDR1 is MNHEY and CDR2 is SVGAGI. CDR3 length: 15 residues. Between the trimmed V and J ends, which lost 4 bases and 3 bases, there was a span of 15 bases. For the CDR3, the DNA is TGTGCCAGCAGTTTCGCCTCGGACAGTGACACTGAAGCTTTCTTT. Encoded protein: CASSFASDSDTEAFF.

The V and J genes are TRBV5-5 and TRBJ1-6, with TRBD1 matching over 8 bases. The germline V gene encodes CDR1 SGHKS and CDR2 YYEKEE (reference sequence). V dropped 1 base and J dropped 5; count of bases not matched to a gene: 5. The CDR3 spans 16 residues. The CDR3 DNA reads as TGTGCCAGCAGCTTGTTTACGGGACAGGATAATTCACCCCTCCACTTT. It translates to CASSLFTGQDNSPLHF.

The genes are TRBV19 and TRBJ1-1; tentative D call: TRBD1 (6 bases). The CDR3 length is 16 residues. Germline assignment: CDR1 LNHDA and CDR2 SQIVND (reference sequence). V lost 6 bases, J lost 1 base, and 18 bases lay in between. The CDR3: CASSNAGGLSNTEAFF. The CDR3 nucleotides are TGTGCCAGTAGCAACGCCGGGGGCCTATCGAACACTGAAGCTTTCTTT. The full variable domain, rest sourced from reference TRBV19 and TRBJ1-1, is DGGITQSPKYLFRKEGQNVTLSCEQNLNHDAMYWYRQDPGQGLRLIYYSQIVNDFQKGDIAEGYSVSREKKESFPLTVTSAQKNPTAFYLCASSNAGGLSNTEAFFGQGTRLTVV.

The rearrangement joins TRBV12-5 to TRBJ1-2; no clear D gene. Germline-derived CDR1 and CDR2 are LGHNT and FRNRAP. The CDR3 has 15 residues. Trimming removed 0 bases from V and 5 bases from J, with 13 bases in between. CDR3 DNA sequence: TGTGCTAGTGGTTTGGTACGGGTCCCTATGTATGGCTACACCTTC. Its protein is CASGLVRVPMYGYTF.

The chain combines TRBV29-1 with TRBJ2-7, with D uncertain. CDR1 is SQVTM, CDR2 ANQGSEA, per germline. CDR3 length: 13 residues. Trimming pared 7 bases from V and 3 bases from J, leaving 16 bases between. The CDR3 nucleotides read TGCAGCGCCCGACCCCCTCCAGGCTACGAGCAGTACTTC. This codes for CSARPPPGYEQYF.

The chain joins TRBV27 to TRBJ2-7; 7 bases line up with TRBD1. The CDR3 contains 14 residues. V lost 5 bases, J lost 4 bases, and 8 bases stayed unmatched. Germline V lookup: CDR1 MNHEY, CDR2 SMNVEV (reference sequence). The CDR3, as DNA: TGTGCCAGCAGTGTGACAGGGATTCGGTACGAGCAGTACTTC. Protein product: CASSVTGIRYEQYF.

This clone was seen at least ten times. This rearrangement joins TRBV2 to TRBJ2-1; a possible D gene is TRBD2 (6 bases). Germline CDR1 SNHLY, CDR2 FYNNEI. CDR3 length equals 13 residues. V was clipped by 8 bases and J by 2 bases, with 10 bases between them. CDR3 coding DNA: TGTGCCAGCGGGGCGGGAACCTACAATGAGCAGTTCTTC. It translates to CASGAGTYNEQFF.

To note about this clone: At one of its ends the junction is not consistent with the germline gene, which may arise from a read error. This chain links TRBV15 with TRBJ1-1; 8 bases line up with TRBD1. CDR3 length equals 13 residues. Germline CDR1 reads LNHNV; CDR2 reads YYDKDF (reference sequence). This CDR3 is CATSSGTGKKLLF. The CDR3 nucleotides read TGTGCCACCAGCAGTGGGACAGGTAAAAAGCTACTCTTT. The whole variable domain, filled in from reference TRBV15 and TRBJ1-1, reads DAMVIQNPRYQVTQFGKPVTLSCSQTLNHNVMYWYQQKSSQAPKLLFHYYDKDFNNEADTPDNFQSRRPNTSFCFLDIRSPGLGDTAMYLCATSSGTGKKLLFGQGTRLTVV.

The rearrangement joins TRBV3-1 (or the pseudogene TRBV3-2) to TRBJ1-6, with D unclear. With 3 bases removed from V and 8 bases from J, the gap between germline ends came to 11 bases. The CDR3 is made up of 14 amino acids. In germline, CDR1 is LGHDT, CDR2 YNNKEL (reference sequence). The CDR3 sequence: CASSQGWWDSPLHF. CDR3 bases: TGTGCCAGCAGCCAGGGGTGGTGGGATTCACCCCTCCACTTT.

Worth noting for this clone: This specimen includes other DNA sequences encoding the same CDR3. The chain recombines TRBV9 with TRBJ2-5, with TRBD2 as a possible D gene (7 bases). V was shortened by 2 bases and J by 7 bases, with 12 bases between the two germline ends. CDR3 length equals 13 residues. The V gene's germline CDR1 is SGDLS and CDR2 YYNGEE. In nucleotides, the CDR3 is TGTGCCAGCAGCGTGCGGGGGCGGGGGACCCAGTACTTC. Protein sequence: CASSVRGRGTQYF.

The genes are TRBV28 and TRBJ1-1, with unresolved D. This CDR3 is 14 amino acids long. The V gene's germline CDR1 is MDHEN and CDR2 SYDVKM. V lost 5 bases and J 4 bases, leaving 14 bases between the germline ends. This chain's CDR3 is CASSPTVVGTEAFF. In DNA, the CDR3 is TGTGCCAGCAGTCCCACGGTCGTGGGCACTGAAGCTTTCTTT.

The chain is built from TRBV6-1 and TRBJ2-1; a weak D match, TRBD2 (5 bases). Germline loops: CDR1 MNHNS, CDR2 SASEGT. V was pared by 1 base and J by 13 bases, with 14 bases between. This CDR3 contains 13 residues. The DNA for the CDR3 is TGTGCCAGCAGTGAAGGGCCCAGCGGAGGACAGTTCTTC. Protein product: CASSEGPSGGQFF.

This clone was found a few times. The chain combines TRBV6-5 with TRBJ2-7; the match to TRBD2 covers 8 bases. The CDR3 runs to 15 residues. Germline lookup yields CDR1 MNHEY and CDR2 SVGAGI. The V and J ends lost 6 bases and 2 bases, in that order; junction bases with no gene match: 9. The CDR3 protein is CASRPWRGEAYEQYF. The CDR3 region has the DNA TGTGCCAGCAGGCCGTGGCGGGGGGAAGCCTACGAGCAGTACTTC.

The genes are TRBV5-1 and TRBJ1-1; D is uncertain. Trimming cost V 7 bases and J 0 bases, with 10 bases left between them. Germline CDR1 SGHRS, CDR2 YFSETQ. The CDR3 loop spans 13 amino acids. CDR3 nucleotide sequence: TGCGCCAGCGGTTTGGTAATGAACACTGAAGCTTTCTTT. The encoded protein is CASGLVMNTEAFF.

The chain combines TRBV2 with TRBJ2-2, with D uncertain. V was clipped by 7 bases and J by 9 bases, with 18 bases between them. The CDR3 has 14 amino acids. Germline CDR1 is SNHLY and CDR2 is FYNNEI. CDR3 residues: CASKVTTDHRELFF. CDR3 nucleotides: TGTGCCAGCAAAGTCACGACGGACCACCGGGAGCTGTTTTTT.

This rearrangement joins TRBV27 to TRBJ1-1; TRBD1 matches 8 bases. CDR1 is MNHEY, CDR2 SMNVEV, per germline (reference sequence). This CDR3 is 15 amino acids long. V lost 6 bases, J lost 3 bases, and 9 bases stayed unmatched. CDR3 sequence: CASSLDRGSYTEAFF. The DNA of the CDR3 is TGTGCCAGCAGCCTTGACAGGGGATCATACACTGAAGCTTTCTTT.